What follows are 8 T cell receptor beta chains derived from one specimen sequenced in a study of T cells expressing NK-cell markers. With the 5' RACE reads reprocessed, TCRdb shows one record per CDR3 protein and no DNA. This table holds about 460,000 distinct CDR3 sequences. The sample taken for sequencing was blood T cells: a sorted CD56 or NKG2C T cell subset, CD4+ or CD8+ T cells, or bulk PBMC T cells (not recorded which). Receptors originate from a woman aged 50 to 65 in good health.

This chain links TRBV18 with TRBJ2-2. The CDR3 totals 14 residues. The germline V gene encodes CDR1 KGHSH and CDR2 LQKENI. CDR3 sequence reads: CASSVSRNTGELFF.

The J gene is TRBJ1-2, the V gene TRBV20-1. Germline V gene sequence: CDR1 DFQATT, CDR2 SNEGSKA (reference sequence). The length of the CDR3 is 14 residues. CDR3 sequence reads: CSATASGRIGGYTF.

V is TRBV24-1 and J is TRBJ2-3; TCRdb gives TRBD1 as the D gene, but with no DNA this cannot be confirmed. The germline CDR1 and CDR2 sequences are KGHDR and SFDVKD. The CDR3 sequence is 17 residues long. The CDR3 loop reads CATSDPRDREVIDTQYF.

This chain joins TRBV12-3 or TRBV12-4 and TRBJ2-2; TCRdb indicates TRBD1, and absent DNA this call remains unverified. The CDR3 runs to 14 residues. The chain's CDR3 is CASRGTLLTGELFF.

The genes are TRBV29-1 and TRBJ1-2; the D call from TCRdb, TRBD1, cannot be confirmed without DNA. The CDR3 is 12 residues long. Germline loops: CDR1 SQVTM, CDR2 ANQGSEA. CDR3 sequence reads: CSVGGTGSGYTF.

The chain is built from TRBV9 and TRBJ2-3; without DNA, the TCRdb call of TRBD1 cannot be checked. Germline loops: CDR1 SGDLS, CDR2 YYNGEE. The length of the CDR3 is 14 residues. CDR3: CASSRPGGSGTQYF.

The rearrangement uses TRBV10-2 and TRBJ2-7; TCRdb gives TRBD2 as the D gene, but with no DNA this cannot be confirmed. Germline V gene sequence: CDR1 WSHSY, CDR2 SAAADI. The CDR3 has 15 amino acids. CDR3 protein: CASSEWLAAAYEQYF.

This chain connects TRBV6-2 or TRBV6-3 to TRBJ1-5. The CDR3 spans 14 residues. Per germline, CDR1 MNHEY and CDR2 SVGEGT. CDR3 sequence: CASGSTMGDQPQHF.